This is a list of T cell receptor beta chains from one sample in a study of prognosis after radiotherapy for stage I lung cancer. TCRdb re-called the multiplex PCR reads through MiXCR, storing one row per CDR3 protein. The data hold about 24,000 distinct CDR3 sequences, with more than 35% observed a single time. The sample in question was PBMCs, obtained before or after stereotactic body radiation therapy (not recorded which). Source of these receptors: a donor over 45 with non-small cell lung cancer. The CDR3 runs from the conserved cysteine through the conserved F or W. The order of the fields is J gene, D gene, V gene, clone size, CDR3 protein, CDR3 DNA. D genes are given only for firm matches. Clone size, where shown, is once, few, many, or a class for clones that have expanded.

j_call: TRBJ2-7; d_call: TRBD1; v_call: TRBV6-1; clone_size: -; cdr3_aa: CASSHNPTGGFDEHYF; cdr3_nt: TGTGCCAGCAGCCACAATCCGACAGGGGGCTTCGACGAGCATTACTTT
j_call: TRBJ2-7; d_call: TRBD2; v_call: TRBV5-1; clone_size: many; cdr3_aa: CASSPRGVGYEQYF; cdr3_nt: TGCGCCAGCAGCCCCCGGGGGGTGGGCTACGAGCAGTACTTC
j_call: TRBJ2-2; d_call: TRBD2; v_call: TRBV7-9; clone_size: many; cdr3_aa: CASSFIAGAVGELFF; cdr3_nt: TGTGCCAGCAGCTTTATAGCGGGAGCGGTCGGGGAGCTGTTTTTT
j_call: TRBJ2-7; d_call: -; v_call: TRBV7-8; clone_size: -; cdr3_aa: CASTYQRAGSTYEQYF; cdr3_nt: TGTGCCAGCACCTACCAGAGGGCGGGTTCTACCTACGAGCAGTACTTC
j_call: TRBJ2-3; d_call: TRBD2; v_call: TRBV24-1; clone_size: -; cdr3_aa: CATSYPNGLAGTDTQYF; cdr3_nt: TGTGCCACCAGTTACCCAAACGGACTAGCGGGGACAGATACGCAGTATTTT
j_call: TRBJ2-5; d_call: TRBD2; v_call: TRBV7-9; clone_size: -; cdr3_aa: CASSWLAGDQETQYF; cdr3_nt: TGTGCCAGCAGCTGGCTAGCGGGGGACCAAGAGACCCAGTACTTC
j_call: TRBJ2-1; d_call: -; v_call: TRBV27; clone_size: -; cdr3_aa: CASSLSTWGSGNEQFF; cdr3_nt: TGTGCCAGCAGTTTATCTACATGGGGCTCTGGCAATGAGCAGTTCTTC
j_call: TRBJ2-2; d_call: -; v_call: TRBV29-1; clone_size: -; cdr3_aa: CSVVSWAAGELFF; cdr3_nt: TGCAGCGTTGTCTCCTGGGCGGCCGGGGAGCTGTTTTTT
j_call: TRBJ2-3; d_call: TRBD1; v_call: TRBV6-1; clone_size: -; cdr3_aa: CASRDRGRSDTQYF; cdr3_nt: TGTGCCAGCAGGGACAGGGGGCGCTCAGATACTCAGTATTTT
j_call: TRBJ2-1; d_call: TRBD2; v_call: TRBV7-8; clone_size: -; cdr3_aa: CASSLGWTSGRGSYNEQFF; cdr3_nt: TGTGCCAGCAGCTTAGGGTGGACTAGCGGGAGGGGCTCCTACAATGAGCAGTTCTTC
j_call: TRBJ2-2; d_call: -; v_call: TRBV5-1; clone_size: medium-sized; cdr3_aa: CASSLERVENTGELFF; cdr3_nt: TGCGCCAGCAGCTTGGAGCGGGTGGAGAACACCGGGGAGCTGTTTTTT
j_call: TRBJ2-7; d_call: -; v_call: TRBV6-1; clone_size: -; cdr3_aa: CASKEWERSSYEQYF; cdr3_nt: TGTGCCAGCAAGGAATGGGAGAGAAGCTCCTACGAGCAGTACTTC
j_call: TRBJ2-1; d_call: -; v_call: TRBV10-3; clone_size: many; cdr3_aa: CATTRTDSYNEQFF; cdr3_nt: TGTGCCACCACGCGGACAGACTCCTACAATGAGCAGTTCTTC
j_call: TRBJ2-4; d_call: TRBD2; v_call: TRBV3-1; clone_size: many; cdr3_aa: CASSQGTSAKAIQYF; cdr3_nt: TGTGCCAGCAGCCAAGGGACTAGCGCAAAAGCCATTCAGTACTTC
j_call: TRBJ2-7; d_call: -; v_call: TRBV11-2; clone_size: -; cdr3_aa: CASSLEGGSKYEQYF; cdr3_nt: TGTGCCAGCAGCTTAGAAGGGGGGTCGAAATACGAGCAGTATTTC
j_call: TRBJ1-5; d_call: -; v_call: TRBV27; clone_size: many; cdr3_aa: CASSFTFGGQPQHF; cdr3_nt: TGTGCCAGCAGCTTCACATTTGGGGGACAGCCCCAGCATTTT
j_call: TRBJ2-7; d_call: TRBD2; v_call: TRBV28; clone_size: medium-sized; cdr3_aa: CASSLSPSGRYEQYF; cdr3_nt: TGTGCCAGCAGTTTGTCCCCTAGCGGGAGGTACGAGCAGTACTTC
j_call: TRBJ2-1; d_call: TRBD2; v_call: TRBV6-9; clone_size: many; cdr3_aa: CASSSTSGSPDEQFF; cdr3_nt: TGTGCCAGCAGTTCGACTAGCGGGAGCCCCGATGAGCAGTTCTTC
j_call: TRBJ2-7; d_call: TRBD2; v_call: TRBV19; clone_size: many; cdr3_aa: CASSISSGETYEQYF; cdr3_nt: TGTGCCAGTAGTATTTCTAGCGGGGAAACCTACGAGCAGTACTTC
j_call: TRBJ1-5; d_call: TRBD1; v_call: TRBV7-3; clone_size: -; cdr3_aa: CASSNPGQGGNQPQHF; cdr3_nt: TGTGCCAGCAGCAACCCTGGACAGGGTGGGAATCAGCCCCAGCATTTT
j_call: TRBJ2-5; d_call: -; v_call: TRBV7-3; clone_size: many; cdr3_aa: CASSRGGFGETQYF; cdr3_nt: TGTGCTAGCAGCCGAGGGGGGTTTGGGGAGACCCAGTACTTC
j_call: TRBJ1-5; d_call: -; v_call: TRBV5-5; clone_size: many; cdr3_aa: CASSLAFYQPQHF; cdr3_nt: TGTGCCAGCAGCTTGGCCTTCTATCAGCCCCAGCATTTT
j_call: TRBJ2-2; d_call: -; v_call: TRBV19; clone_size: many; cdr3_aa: CASSRRPGELFF; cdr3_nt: TGTGCCAGTAGTAGACGGCCCGGGGAGCTGTTTTTT
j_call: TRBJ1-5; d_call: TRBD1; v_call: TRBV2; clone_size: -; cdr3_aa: CASSAQGAQPQHF; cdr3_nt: TGTGCCAGCAGTGCTCAGGGGGCCCAGCCCCAGCATTTT
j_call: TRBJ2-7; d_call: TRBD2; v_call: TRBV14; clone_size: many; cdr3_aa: CASSQDRTSGYYEQYF; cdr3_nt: TGTGCCAGCAGCCAAGATAGGACTAGCGGGTACTACGAGCAGTACTTC
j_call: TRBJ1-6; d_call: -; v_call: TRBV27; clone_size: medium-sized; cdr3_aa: CASSLIISGQYNSPLHF; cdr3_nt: TGTGCCAGCAGTTTAATAATTTCCGGACAGTATAATTCACCCCTCCACTTT
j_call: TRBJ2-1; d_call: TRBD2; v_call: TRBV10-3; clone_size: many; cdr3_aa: CAISQREGRGNEQFF; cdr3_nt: TGTGCCATCAGCCAGCGGGAGGGCCGAGGCAATGAGCAGTTCTTC
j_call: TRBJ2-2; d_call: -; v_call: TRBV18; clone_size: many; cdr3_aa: CASSYFGVPGELFF; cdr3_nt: TGTGCCAGCTCCTACTTCGGGGTGCCCGGGGAGCTGTTTTTT
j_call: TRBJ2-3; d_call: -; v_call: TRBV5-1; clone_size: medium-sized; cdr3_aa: CASSFLDPSTDTQYF; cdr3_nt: TGCGCCAGCAGCTTTCTAGACCCTAGCACAGATACGCAGTATTTT
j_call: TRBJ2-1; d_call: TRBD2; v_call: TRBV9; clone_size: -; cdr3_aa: CASVKTSGRSNDQFF; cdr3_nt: TGTGCCAGCGTCAAGACTAGCGGGAGGAGCAATGATCAGTTCTTC
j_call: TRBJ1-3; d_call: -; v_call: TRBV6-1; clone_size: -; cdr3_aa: CASSESLLKGNTIYF; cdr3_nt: TGTGCCAGCAGTGAATCACTCCTTAAGGGAAACACCATATATTTT
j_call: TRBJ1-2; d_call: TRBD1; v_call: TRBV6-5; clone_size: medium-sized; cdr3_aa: CASSSQGARGYTF; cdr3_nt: TGTGCCAGCAGCTCACAGGGGGCGCGTGGCTACACCTTC
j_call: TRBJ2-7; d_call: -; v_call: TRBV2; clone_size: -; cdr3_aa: CASIYGIHAREQYF; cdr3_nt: TGTGCCAGCATCTACGGGATCCATGCTAGAGAGCAGTACTTC
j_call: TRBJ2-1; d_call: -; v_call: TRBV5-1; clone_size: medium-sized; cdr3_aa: CASSLGGYPPEDEQFF; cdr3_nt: TGCGCCAGCAGCTTGGGAGGCTACCCTCCTGAGGATGAGCAGTTCTTC
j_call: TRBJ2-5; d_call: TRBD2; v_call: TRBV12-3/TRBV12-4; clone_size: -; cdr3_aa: CASSSHFGGGGEYQETQYF; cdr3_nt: TGTGCCAGCAGTTCCCACTTCGGCGGTGGGGGGGAGTACCAAGAGACCCAGTACTTC
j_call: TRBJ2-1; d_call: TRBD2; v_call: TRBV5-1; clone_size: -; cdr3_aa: CASSRFTSGSSYNEQFF; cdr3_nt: TGCGCCAGCAGCCGTTTTACTAGCGGGAGCTCCTACAATGAGCAGTTCTTC
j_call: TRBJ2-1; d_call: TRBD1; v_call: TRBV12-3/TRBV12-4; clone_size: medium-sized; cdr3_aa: CASSLGQGFNEQFF; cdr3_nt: TGTGCCAGCAGTTTGGGACAGGGATTTAATGAGCAGTTCTTC
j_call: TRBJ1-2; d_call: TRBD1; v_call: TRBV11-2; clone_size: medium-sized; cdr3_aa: CASSLSPGQARGYTF; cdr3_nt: TGTGCCAGCAGCTTATCCCCGGGACAGGCACGCGGCTACACCTTC
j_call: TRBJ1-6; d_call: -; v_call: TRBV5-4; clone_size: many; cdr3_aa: CASSLWQGRSPLHF; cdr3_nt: TGTGCCAGCAGCTTGTGGCAGGGTAGATCACCCCTCCACTTT
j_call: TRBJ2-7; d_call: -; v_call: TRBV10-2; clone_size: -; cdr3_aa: CASISAQTPWARLHEQYF; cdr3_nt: TGCGCCAGCATTTCAGCCCAGACCCCCTGGGCGAGGTTGCACGAGCAGTACTTC
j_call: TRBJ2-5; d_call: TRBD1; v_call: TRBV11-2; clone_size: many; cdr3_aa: CASSLIPTGTGQETQYF; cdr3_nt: TGTGCCAGCAGCTTAATCCCCACCGGGACAGGTCAAGAGACCCAGTACTTC
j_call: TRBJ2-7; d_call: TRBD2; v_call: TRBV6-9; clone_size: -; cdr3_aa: CASSVETSGSYEQYF; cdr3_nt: TGTGCCAGCAGTGTGGAGACTAGCGGGAGTTACGAGCAGTACTTC
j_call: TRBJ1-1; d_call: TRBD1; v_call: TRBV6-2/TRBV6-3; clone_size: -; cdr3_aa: CASSPDRQNTEAFF; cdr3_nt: TGTGCCAGCAGCCCGGACAGGCAGAACACTGAAGCTTTCTTT
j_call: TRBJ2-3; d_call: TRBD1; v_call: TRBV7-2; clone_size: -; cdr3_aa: CASSRRKGAPDTQYF; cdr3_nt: TGTGCCAGCAGCCGGAGGAAGGGGGCCCCCGATACCCAGTATTTT
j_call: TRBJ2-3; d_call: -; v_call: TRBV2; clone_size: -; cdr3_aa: CASSEAVRDGVDRSYTQYF; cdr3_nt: TGTGCCAGCAGTGAAGCCGTTCGGGATGGCGTTGACAGGTCATATACGCAGTATTTT
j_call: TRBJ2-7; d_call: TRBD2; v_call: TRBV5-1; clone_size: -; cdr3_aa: CASRLPRLAGFSHYEQYF; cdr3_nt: TGCGCCAGCAGATTACCAAGACTAGCGGGATTCTCTCACTACGAGCAGTACTTC
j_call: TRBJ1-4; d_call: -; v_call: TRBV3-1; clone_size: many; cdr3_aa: CASSQGTVNEKLFF; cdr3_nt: TGTGCCAGCAGCCAAGGGACGGTGAATGAAAAACTGTTTTTT
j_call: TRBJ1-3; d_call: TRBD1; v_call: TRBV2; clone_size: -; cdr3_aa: CASRQGKGNTIYF; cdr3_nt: TGTGCCAGCAGACAGGGGAAGGGAAACACCATATATTTC
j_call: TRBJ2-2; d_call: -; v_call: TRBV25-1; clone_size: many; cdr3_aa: CASSEFRGDTGELFF; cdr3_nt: TGTGCCAGCAGTGAATTTCGAGGGGACACCGGGGAGCTGTTTTTT
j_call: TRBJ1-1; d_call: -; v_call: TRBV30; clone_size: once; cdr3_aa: CAWRSDRRGEAFF; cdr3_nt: TGTGCCTGGAGGTCGGACCGTAGGGGTGAAGCTTTCTTT
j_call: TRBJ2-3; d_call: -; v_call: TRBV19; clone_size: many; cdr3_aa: CASSPGLALITDTQYF; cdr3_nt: TGTGCCAGTAGCCCTGGGCTAGCCCTGATCACAGATACGCAGTATTTT
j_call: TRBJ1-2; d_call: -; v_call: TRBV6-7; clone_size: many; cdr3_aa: CASSPRTVSRNGYTF; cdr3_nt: TGTGCCAGCAGTCCACGGACAGTAAGTCGGAACGGCTACACCTTC
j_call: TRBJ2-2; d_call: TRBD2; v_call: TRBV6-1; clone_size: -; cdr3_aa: CATTGYGRERREYTGELFF; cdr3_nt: TGTGCCACCACAGGCTACGGGCGGGAGCGCCGCGAGTACACTGGGGAGCTGTTTTTT
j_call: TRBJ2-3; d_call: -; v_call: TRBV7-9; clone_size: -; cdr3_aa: CASSFPQWEPITDTQYF; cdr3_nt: TGTGCCAGCAGCTTCCCTCAGTGGGAGCCGATCACAGATACGCAGTATTTT
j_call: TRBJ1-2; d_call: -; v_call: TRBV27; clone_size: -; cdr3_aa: CASSSPGGLGYTF; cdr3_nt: TGTGCCAGCAGTTCCCCCGGGGGGCTTGGCTACACCTTC
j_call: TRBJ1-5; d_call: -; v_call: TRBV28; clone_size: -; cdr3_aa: CASSTRRELGQPQHF; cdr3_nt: TGTGCCAGCAGTACAAGACGGGAGTTGGGTCAGCCCCAGCATTTT
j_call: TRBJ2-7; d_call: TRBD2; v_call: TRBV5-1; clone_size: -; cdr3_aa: CASSLGTSGRFRYEQYF; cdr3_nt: TGCGCCAGCAGCTTGGGCACTAGCGGGAGGTTCCGCTACGAGCAGTACTTC